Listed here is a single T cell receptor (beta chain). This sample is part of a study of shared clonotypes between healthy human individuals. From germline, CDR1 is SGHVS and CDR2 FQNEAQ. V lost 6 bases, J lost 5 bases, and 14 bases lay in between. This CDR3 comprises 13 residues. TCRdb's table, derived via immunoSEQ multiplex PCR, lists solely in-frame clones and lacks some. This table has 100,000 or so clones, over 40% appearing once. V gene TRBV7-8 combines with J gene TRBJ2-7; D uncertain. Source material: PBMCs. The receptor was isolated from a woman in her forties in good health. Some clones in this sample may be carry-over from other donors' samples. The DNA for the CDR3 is TGTGCCAGCAGAACAAACGGAGTCCACGAGCAGTACTTC. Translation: CASRTNGVHEQYF.